The 18 T cell receptor beta chains below were found in one sample sequenced in a study of blood T cell repertoires in COVID-19. The table came from immunoSEQ multiplex PCR; TCRdb's copy has only in-frame clones and leaves some out. The sample yields roughly 410,000 clones, roughly 90% seen once. Sequenced sample: peripheral blood. The receptor set was obtained from a woman in her 40s with COVID-19, enrolled during active disease.

This clone has only one observation. This chain joins TRBV4-3 and TRBJ2-1; tentatively, D is TRBD2 (5 bases). Trimming stripped 1 base from V and 0 bases from J, with 16 bases between. This CDR3 is 18 amino acids long. Germline V gives CDR1 LGHNA, CDR2 YSLEER. The CDR3 DNA reads as TGCGCCAGCAGCCAAGGGTTCTCCGGCGCGGGCTCCTACAATGAGCAGTTCTTC. Its translation is CASSQGFSGAGSYNEQFF.

The chain links TRBV5-6 to TRBJ1-1, with D perhaps matching TRBD1 (5 bases). The CDR3 has 15 amino acids. The germline V gene encodes CDR1 SGHDT and CDR2 YYEEEE. Trimming left V 1 base short and J 3 bases short, with 13 bases between. The CDR3 sequence: CASSLSGQGDTEAFF. Here the CDR3 DNA reads TGTGCCAGCAGCTTGAGTGGGCAGGGCGACACTGAAGCTTTCTTT. Together with reference TRBV5-6 and TRBJ1-1, the CDR3 gives the full variable domain: DAGVTQSPTHLIKTRGQQVTLRCSPKSGHDTVSWYQQALGQGPQFIFQYYEEEERQRGNFPDRFSGHQFPNYSSELNVNALLLGDSALYLCASSLSGQGDTEAFFGQGTRLTVV.

The rearrangement links TRBV6-2 or TRBV6-3 to TRBJ2-1, with 8 bases identical to TRBD2. With 6 bases clipped from V and 0 bases from J, the junction kept 1 base outside the gene matches. The length of the CDR3 is 14 residues. Per germline, CDR1 MNHEY and CDR2 SVGEGT. CDR3 region: CASSTSGSYNEQFF. In nucleotides, the CDR3 is TGTGCCAGCAGCACTAGCGGCTCCTACAATGAGCAGTTCTTC.

The chain employs TRBV27 and TRBJ2-7; 8 bases fit TRBD2. Germline V lookup: CDR1 MNHEY, CDR2 SMNVEV (reference sequence). V lost 5 bases and J lost 3; bases outside the gene matches: 12. The CDR3 is 16 residues long. The chain's CDR3 is CASSGAPTGGDYEQYF. The DNA for the CDR3 is TGTGCCAGCAGTGGGGCACCGACCGGGGGGGACTACGAGCAGTACTTC.

This chain connects TRBV6-6 to TRBJ1-1; D gene unclear. Germline loops: CDR1 MNHNY, CDR2 SVGAGI (reference sequence). V was clipped by 8 bases and J by 0 bases, with 10 bases between them. The CDR3 has 13 residues. CDR3 in amino acids: CASGLSVNTEAFF. The CDR3 nucleotides are TGTGCCAGCGGTTTGTCTGTGAACACTGAAGCTTTCTTT.

J is TRBJ1-1 and V is TRBV12-3 or TRBV12-4; D perhaps matches TRBD1 (5 bases). The CDR3 contains 12 residues. V was trimmed by 3 bases and J by 6 bases, leaving 8 bases between them. The CDR3 DNA sequence: TGTGCCAGCAGTTTTAGGGGCTCTGAAGCTTTCTTT. This encodes CASSFRGSEAFF.

The V and J genes are TRBV5-1 and TRBJ2-7; weak D call: TRBD2 (5 bases). Per germline, CDR1 SGHRS and CDR2 YFSETQ. V shed 4 bases and J shed 2 bases, with 13 bases lying between them. This CDR3 has 14 residues. The CDR3 DNA reads as TGCGCCAGCAGCGAGGGTCCGGGGACCTACGAGCAGTACTTC. Its protein product is CASSEGPGTYEQYF.

The rearrangement joins TRBV3-1 (or the pseudogene TRBV3-2) to TRBJ2-7; D is possibly TRBD1 (5 bases). Germline CDR1 LGHDT, CDR2 YNNKEL (reference sequence). V was shortened by 7 bases and J by 0 bases, with 16 bases between the two germline ends. CDR3 size: 15 residues. The CDR3 protein is CASTRTTRPSYEQYF. In nucleotides, the CDR3 is TGTGCCAGCACTAGGACAACCCGGCCCTCCTACGAGCAGTACTTC.

This clone was observed a handful of times. The chain has TRBV24-1 and TRBJ1-3, with a possible D match to TRBD1 (5 bases). Germline CDR1 reads KGHDR; CDR2 reads SFDVKD. There are 17 residues in the CDR3. The V gene lost 12 bases and the J gene lost 1 base, with 24 bases spanning the gap. The CDR3: CASSTARAERSGNTIYF. CDR3 nucleotides: TGTGCCTCGTCGACAGCTAGGGCGGAACGTTCTGGAAACACCATATATTTT.

This chain connects TRBV2 to TRBJ2-1, with 9 bases identical to TRBD2. Germline lookup yields CDR1 SNHLY and CDR2 FYNNEI. Trimming took 11 bases from V and 3 from J; bases not matched to a gene: 8. CDR3 length: 14 amino acids. In DNA form, the CDR3 reads TGTGCCGGAAGGGCTAGCGGGATCTACAATGAGCAGTTCTTC. Its protein product is CAGRASGIYNEQFF.

The V gene is TRBV14, the J gene TRBJ1-2, with 9 bases lining up with TRBD1. The germline gives CDR1 SGHDN, CDR2 FVKESK. V shed 0 bases and J 3 bases; nucleotides not matched to a gene: 5. The CDR3 contains 16 residues. CDR3 nucleotides: TGTGCCAGCAGCCAAGACCCGGGACAGGGTGACTATGGCTACACCTTC. The encoded protein is CASSQDPGQGDYGYTF.

V is TRBV5-1 and J is TRBJ2-3; no reliable D call. The V and J ends lost 4 bases and 5 bases respectively, with 8 bases between them. The CDR3 is 12 residues long. Germline V lookup: CDR1 SGHRS, CDR2 YFSETQ. In nucleotides, the CDR3 is TGCGCCAGCAGCCTACCGGGAGATACGCAGTATTTT. This codes for CASSLPGDTQYF.

V usage is TRBV28 and J usage is TRBJ1-5, with a tentative D call TRBD1 (5 bases). V was cut by 3 bases and J by 3 bases, with 9 bases left in between. This CDR3 is 14 amino acids long. The germline V gene has CDR1 MDHEN and CDR2 SYDVKM. As DNA, the CDR3 is TGTGCCAGCAGTTTCCAGGGCATCAATCAGCCCCAGCATTTT. This encodes CASSFQGINQPQHF.

The V and J genes are TRBV5-8 and TRBJ1-1, with TRBD1 matching 9 bases. Unmatched junction bases numbered 14, after V lost 4 bases and J lost 10 bases. Germline V gene sequence: CDR1 SGHTS, CDR2 YDEGEE. The CDR3 extends over 15 amino acids. The CDR3 nucleotides read TGTGCCAGCAGCAGGGGACAGGGAGGGCGGTTCACAGCTTTCTTT. This encodes CASSRGQGGRFTAFF.

The genes are TRBV6-2 or TRBV6-3 and TRBJ2-1; 7 nucleotides line up with TRBD2. Germline V lookup: CDR1 MNHEY, CDR2 SVGEGT. The CDR3 length is 14 residues. V shed 3 bases, J shed 5 bases, and the junction held 4 bases outside the gene matches. CDR3 residues: CASSYRLADNEQFF. In nucleotides, the CDR3 is TGTGCCAGCAGTTATAGGCTAGCGGACAATGAGCAGTTCTTC.

The V gene is TRBV25-1, the J gene TRBJ1-6, with TRBD1 identical over 9 bases. The CDR3 is made up of 14 amino acids. The germline gives CDR1 MGHDK, CDR2 SYGVNS. V was clipped by 6 bases and J by 8 bases; unmatched bases: 5. The CDR3 reads CASRLGQGYSPLHF. The CDR3 DNA follows: TGTGCCAGCAGACTGGGACAGGGTTATTCACCCCTCCACTTT.

This clone was detected once. The genes are TRBV28 and TRBJ1-5, with no clear D. V dropped 2 bases and J dropped 5 bases, with 13 bases sitting between them. Germline loops: CDR1 MDHEN, CDR2 SYDVKM. The length of the CDR3 is 15 residues. This CDR3 is CASSLAAARHQPQHF. CDR3 in DNA: TGTGCCAGCAGTTTAGCAGCCGCTAGGCATCAGCCCCAGCATTTT.

V and J are TRBV25-1 and TRBJ2-1; D is possibly TRBD2 (5 bases). The CDR3 loop spans 12 amino acids. Between the trimmed V and J ends, which lost 5 bases and 8 bases, there was a span of 10 bases. CDR1 is MGHDK, CDR2 SYGVNS, per germline. The DNA for the CDR3 is TGTGCCAGCAGTCGCTCCGGGGATGAGCAGTTCTTC. Encoded protein: CASSRSGDEQFF.